The next 7 T cell receptor beta chains were all read from a single sample in a study of T cells after yellow fever vaccination. TCRdb redid the calling of the 5' RACE reads with MiXCR, one entry per CDR3 protein. The data show 200,000 to 250,000 distinct CDR3 sequences, with 6.9% seen just once and about 0.85% held by the top ten. The sequences come from CD4+ T cells sorted from PBMCs, collected 15 days after the yellow fever booster vaccination. The source of these receptors is a man under 40 who received the YFV17D yellow fever vaccine.

The chain recombines TRBV7-9 with TRBJ2-5; D call uncertain. CDR1 is SEHNR and CDR2 is FQNEAQ in the germline V gene (reference sequence). The CDR3 spans 14 residues. The V gene lost 5 bases and the J gene lost 0 bases, with 10 bases spanning the gap. CDR3 sequence: CASSKTQYQETQYF. For the CDR3, the DNA is TGTGCCAGCAGCAAAACACAGTACCAAGAGACCCAGTACTTC.

This clonotype was seen many times. The chain combines TRBV20-1 with TRBJ2-7, with 11 positions matching TRBD2. The germline gives CDR1 DFQATT, CDR2 SNEGSKA (reference sequence). The junction had 2 bases not matched to a gene; V was cut back by 2 bases and J by 2 bases. The CDR3 covers 14 residues. CDR3 in amino acids: CSARNSGRAYEQYF. CDR3 sequence (DNA): TGCAGTGCTAGAAATAGCGGGAGGGCCTACGAGCAGTACTTC.

The chain combines TRBV20-1 with TRBJ2-1; 9 nucleotides line up with TRBD2. Germline V CDR1 and CDR2: DFQATT, SNEGSKA (reference sequence). Germline trimming cut 5 bases from V and 2 bases from J; bases unmatched to any gene: 1. This CDR3 has 13 amino acids. CDR3 region: CSASSGAYNEQFF. Here the CDR3 DNA reads TGCAGTGCTTCTAGCGGGGCCTACAATGAGCAGTTCTTC.

This clonotype has a count of ten or more. The V and J genes are TRBV20-1 and TRBJ2-3; TRBD1 agrees at 9 bases. The CDR3 is made up of 14 amino acids. Germline values: CDR1 DFQATT, CDR2 SNEGSKA (reference sequence). With 5 bases clipped from V and 2 bases from J, the junction kept 5 bases outside the gene matches. CDR3 DNA: TGCAGTGCTGACAGGGGGAGGAACACAGATACGCAGTATTTT. Residues: CSADRGRNTDTQYF.

This clonotype was counted at least ten times. This chain connects TRBV12-3 or TRBV12-4 to TRBJ2-5, with 10 bases matching TRBD2. CDR3 length: 15 residues. Trimming removed 6 bases from V and 2 bases from J; junction bases left unmatched: 6. This CDR3 is CASRSRTSGQETQYF. The DNA of the CDR3 is TGTGCCAGCAGAAGCAGGACTAGCGGACAAGAGACCCAGTACTTC.

This clonotype was seen a handful of times. In DNA form, the CDR3 reads TGTGCCAGCAGCCCAAAGGGGAGATACGAGCAGTACTTC. It specifies CASSPKGRYEQYF. This chain joins TRBV7-8 and TRBJ2-7, with D tentatively TRBD1 or TRBD2 (5 bases each). Per germline, CDR1 SGHVS and CDR2 FQNEAQ. CDR3 length: 13 amino acids. Trimming took 5 bases from V and 4 from J, leaving 12 bases between them.

V is TRBV14 and J is TRBJ1-3; a weak D match, TRBD1 (5 bases). The CDR3 has 14 amino acids. Deletions cut 5 bases from V and 5 bases from J, with 13 bases between. The germline V gene encodes CDR1 SGHDN and CDR2 FVKESK. The CDR3 loop reads CASSESGTRNTIYF. The DNA of the CDR3 is TGTGCCAGCAGCGAGTCAGGGACCAGAAACACCATATATTTT.